The rows below give T cell receptor beta chains drawn from one sample of a study of molecular identifiers for immune sequencing clone quantification. MiXCR, applied by TCRdb to the PCR reads, yields one record per CDR3 protein. The table has 60,000 to 70,000 distinct CDR3 sequences, around 19% seen once. Input material: naive CD8+ T cells from blood, with Jurkat cell RNA spiked in. These TCRs come from a human donor in good health. Some libraries in this study had Jurkat cell RNA spiked in. CDR3s include the opening cysteine and the closing phenylalanine or tryptophan. Each record gives: V gene, J gene, CDR3 protein.

TRBV7-6	TRBJ2-5	CASSSRAGGRQETQYF
TRBV6-5	TRBJ2-3	CASSWTSATDTQYF
TRBV20-1	TRBJ2-2	CSARDIETRGTGELFF
TRBV6-5	TRBJ1-1	CASSTYTEAFF
TRBV9	TRBJ1-1	CASSGRRNTEAFF
TRBV2	TRBJ2-2	CASSEARLALRTGELFF
TRBV7-9	TRBJ2-1	CASSPEGTSGRSFGDDEQFF
TRBV28	TRBJ1-3	CASSLSWTNSGNTIYF
TRBV24-1	TRBJ2-2	CATGGLAENTGELFF
TRBV4-1	TRBJ2-5	CASSQLADLQETQYF
TRBV7-9	TRBJ1-5	CASSLGGLRGQPQHF
TRBV7-6	NA	CASSLEGGSGYNEQYF
TRBV5-4	TRBJ2-3	CASSFGEGTQYF
TRBV7-9	TRBJ1-5	CASSSGQGIQPQHF
TRBV4-1	TRBJ2-5	CASSPGLAQETQYF
TRBV20-1	TRBJ2-7	CSTGPSPLSEQYF
TRBV4-1	TRBJ2-2	CASSPPGQGIGNTGELFF
TRBV4-1	TRBJ2-7	CASSQDRGGYYEQYF
TRBV2	TRBJ2-5	CASSEARGAGETQYF
TRBV20-1	TRBJ2-3	CRGSSGSFRTDTQYF
TRBV29-1	TRBJ1-2	CSVAPGGGQGLANYGYTF
TRBV27	TRBJ1-6	CASSLNPNSPLHF
TRBV4-1	TRBJ1-1	CASSQDLRGFEAFF
TRBV12-3/TRBV12-4	TRBJ1-4	CASSLGENEKLFF
TRBV20-1	TRBJ2-1	CSARDWGAKIPYNEQFF
TRBV4-2	TRBJ2-7	CASSLESGVSYEQYF
TRBV29-1	TRBJ2-1	CSGAGVGVRNEQFF
TRBV12-3/TRBV12-4	TRBJ1-4	CASSLSVGGADEKLFF
TRBV27	TRBJ2-7	CASSLSSGYEQYF
TRBV29-1	TRBJ2-1	CSVKTGRNNEQFF
TRBV6-2/TRBV6-3	TRBJ1-2	CASSTPVGGVNGYTF